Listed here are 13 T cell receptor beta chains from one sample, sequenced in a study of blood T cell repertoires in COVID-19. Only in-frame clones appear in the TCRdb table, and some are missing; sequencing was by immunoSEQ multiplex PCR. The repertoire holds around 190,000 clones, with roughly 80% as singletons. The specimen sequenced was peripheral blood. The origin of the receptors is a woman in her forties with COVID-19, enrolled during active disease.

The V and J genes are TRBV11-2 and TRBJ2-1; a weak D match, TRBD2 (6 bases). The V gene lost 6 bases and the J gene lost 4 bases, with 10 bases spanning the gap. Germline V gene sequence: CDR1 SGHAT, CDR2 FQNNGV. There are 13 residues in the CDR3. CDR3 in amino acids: CASRPGVYNEQFF. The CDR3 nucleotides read TGTGCCAGCAGGCCGGGGGTATACAATGAGCAGTTCTTC.

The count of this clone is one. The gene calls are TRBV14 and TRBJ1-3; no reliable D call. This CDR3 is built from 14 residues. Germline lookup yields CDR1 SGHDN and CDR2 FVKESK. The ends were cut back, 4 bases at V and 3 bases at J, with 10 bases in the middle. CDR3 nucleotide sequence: TGTGCCAGCAGCCCAAGCCTTGGTGGAAACACCATATATTTT. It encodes CASSPSLGGNTIYF.

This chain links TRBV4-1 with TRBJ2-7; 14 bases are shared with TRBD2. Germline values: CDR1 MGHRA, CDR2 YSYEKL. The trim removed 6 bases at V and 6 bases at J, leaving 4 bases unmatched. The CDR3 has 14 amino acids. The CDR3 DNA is TGCGCCAGCAGGACTAGCGGGAGGGCGGGCGAGCAGTACTTC. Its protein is CASRTSGRAGEQYF.

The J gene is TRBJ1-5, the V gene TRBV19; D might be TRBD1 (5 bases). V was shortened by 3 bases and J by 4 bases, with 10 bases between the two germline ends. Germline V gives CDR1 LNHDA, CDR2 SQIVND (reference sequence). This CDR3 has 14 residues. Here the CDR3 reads CASSIEAGNQPQHF. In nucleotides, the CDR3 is TGTGCCAGTAGTATCGAGGCAGGGAATCAGCCCCAGCATTTT.

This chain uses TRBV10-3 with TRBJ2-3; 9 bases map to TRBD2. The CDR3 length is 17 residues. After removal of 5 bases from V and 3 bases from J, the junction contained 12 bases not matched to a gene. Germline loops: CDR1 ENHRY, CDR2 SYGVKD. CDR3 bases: TGTGCCATCAGTCCACAATTTTTAGCGGGAGAGACAGATACGCAGTATTTT. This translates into CAISPQFLAGETDTQYF.

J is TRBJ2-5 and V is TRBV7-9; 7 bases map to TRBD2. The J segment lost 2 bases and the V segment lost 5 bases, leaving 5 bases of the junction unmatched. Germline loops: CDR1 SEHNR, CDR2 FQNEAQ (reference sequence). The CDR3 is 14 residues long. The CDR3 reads CASSLAGAQETQYF. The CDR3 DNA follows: TGTGCCAGCAGCCTCGCGGGAGCACAAGAGACCCAGTACTTC.

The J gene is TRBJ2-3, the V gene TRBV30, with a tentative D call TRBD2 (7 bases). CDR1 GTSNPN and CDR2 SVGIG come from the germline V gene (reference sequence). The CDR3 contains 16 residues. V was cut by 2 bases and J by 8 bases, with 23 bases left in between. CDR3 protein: CAWSPRGDTSLGTQYF. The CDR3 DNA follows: TGTGCCTGGAGTCCACGGGGGGACACCTCCCTCGGTACGCAGTATTTT.

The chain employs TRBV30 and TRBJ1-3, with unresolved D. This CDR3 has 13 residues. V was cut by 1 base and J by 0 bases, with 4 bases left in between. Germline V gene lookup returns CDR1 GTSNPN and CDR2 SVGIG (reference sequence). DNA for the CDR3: TGTGCCTGGAGTGCTGTCTCTGGAAACACCATATATTTT. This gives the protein CAWSAVSGNTIYF.

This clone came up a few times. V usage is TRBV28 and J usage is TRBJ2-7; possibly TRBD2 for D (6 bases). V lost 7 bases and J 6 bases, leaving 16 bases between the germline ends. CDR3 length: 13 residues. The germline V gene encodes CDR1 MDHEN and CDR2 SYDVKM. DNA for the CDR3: TGTGCCAGCATACGCGGCGGGACCCTCGAGCAGTACTTC. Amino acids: CASIRGGTLEQYF.

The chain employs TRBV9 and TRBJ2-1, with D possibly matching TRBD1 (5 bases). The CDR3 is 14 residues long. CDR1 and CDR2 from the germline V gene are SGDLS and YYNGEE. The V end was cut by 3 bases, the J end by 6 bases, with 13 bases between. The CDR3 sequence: CASSASGAFNEQFF. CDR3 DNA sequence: TGTGCCAGCAGCGCCTCTGGGGCATTCAATGAGCAGTTCTTC.

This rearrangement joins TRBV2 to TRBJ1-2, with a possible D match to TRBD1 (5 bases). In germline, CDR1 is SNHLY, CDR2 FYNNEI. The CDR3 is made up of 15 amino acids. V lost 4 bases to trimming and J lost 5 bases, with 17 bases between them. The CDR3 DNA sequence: TGTGCCAGCAGTGGGAACGTCGGGGGTGATTATGGCTACACCTTC. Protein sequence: CASSGNVGGDYGYTF.

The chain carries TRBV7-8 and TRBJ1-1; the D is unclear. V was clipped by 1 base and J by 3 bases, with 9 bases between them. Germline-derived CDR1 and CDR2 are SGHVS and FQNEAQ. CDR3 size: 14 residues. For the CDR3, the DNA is TGTGCCAGCAGCTTAGTTCCCCGAGACACTGAAGCTTTCTTT. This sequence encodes CASSLVPRDTEAFF.

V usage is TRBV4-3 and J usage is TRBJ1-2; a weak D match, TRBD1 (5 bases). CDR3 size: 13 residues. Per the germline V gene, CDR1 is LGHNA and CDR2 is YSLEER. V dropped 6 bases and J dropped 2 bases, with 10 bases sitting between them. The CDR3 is CASSQTANYGYTF. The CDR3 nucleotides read TGCGCCAGCAGTCAGACAGCCAACTATGGCTACACCTTC.